This TCR beta chain was documented in a study of T cell repertoires in cytomegalovirus infection. TCRdb reanalysed the reads using MiXCR and keeps one entry per CDR3 protein. Altogether about 78,000 distinct CDR3 sequences are present, approximately 40% being singletons, with the ten largest covering approximately 95%. A word on this clonotype: What it binds is not known.

This CDR3 spans 16 amino acids. Trimming at V came to 5 bases and at J to 6 bases, leaving 13 bases not matched to a gene. Study-wide results and caveats: HLA-C-restricted CMV clonotypes gave the most frequent clonotype in two of eight donors. Individuals carrying CMV plus the relevant HLA were identified by cumulative frequency of public TCR beta families.

The sequencing used CD8+ T cells from cultured PBMCs, collected from culture after CMV antigen stimulation. The rearrangement links TRBV12-3 or TRBV12-4 to TRBJ2-1; 7 nucleotides align to TRBD2. This TCR came from a human donor in good health (CMV status not recorded). Some clones in this sample may be carry-over from other donors' samples. CDR3 coding DNA: TGTGCCAGCAGTCCCCGGACTAGTTTTGTGGGCAATGAGCAGTTCTTC. Translating gives CASSPRTSFVGNEQFF.